This T cell receptor beta chain appears in the sequencing data of a study of blood T cell repertoires in COVID-19 (dated by TCRdb to the early 2020s). Regarding the complete study: Samples covering the acute and convalescent phases of COVID-19 were provided by collaborators in the United States, Italy and Spain. The material from the prospective study consisted of cDNA or gDNA derived from T cells, B-cell-depleted T cells, or PBMCs. The repertoires were released in a freely available public database intended as a resource for research on the immune response to SARS-CoV-2. The dataset comprised deeply sampled blood TCRbeta repertoires from subjects exposed to, actively infected with, or recovered from COVID-19. Samples were obtained from the ongoing ImmuneRACE study (first 160 participants) and from over a thousand subjects provided by 6 global collaborators. Where available, HLA class I and class II types were taken from metadata supplied by the sample provider and were not determined by assay-based typing. A de-identified subject ID, COVID-19 status, age in years and sex were almost always included in the sample metadata.

Concerning this clone itself: The target of this receptor is not known. No qualities accompany the bases; no much larger clone lies one base away.

What the work shows at the level of the full study, not this receptor alone: The amount of clinical and demographic metadata varied by source and participant and was provided uncurated.

CDR1 is given as SGHKS and CDR2 as YYEKEE, both from the germline V gene (reference sequence). Measured from the cysteine to the phenylalanine, the CDR3 is 13 residues long. Only the CDR3 part of the read is kept: 39 bases, read in frame from the first base. V and J lose 4 bases and 7 bases, and a span of 14 bases separates them. TCRbeta CDR3 regions were amplified from genomic DNA by means of the immunoSEQ Assay, a bias-controlled multiplex PCR. In the original analysis: The number of nucleated cells in each sample was estimated by amplification of reference gene primers within the assay. To quantify the absolute abundance of each unique TCRbeta CDR3 rearrangement, sequence reads were collapsed and filtered. For each sample, productive Simpson clonality was calculated as the square root of Simpson's diversity index across productive rearrangements. In TCRdb, the immuneACCESS table is reduced to in-frame sequences with V and J assigned. These tables do not hold every clone; where another copy was compared, an unresolved V gene accounts for under half, and the others remain unexplained. V and J calls and clone size are those listed in that table; D and trimming were worked out from the DNA. Within this sample are around 29,000 clones, with less than 90% of them counted one time only. The ten largest clones capture 17% of the sample.

The collaborating institutions used their own protocols to collect whole blood in K2EDTA tubes. Collaborator samples were shipped for TCRbeta analysis as frozen whole blood, isolated PBMCs, or DNA extracted from either sample type. The TCR comes from a woman aged 55-69 years with active COVID-19. Recombination linked TRBV5-5 to TRBJ1-2; too little of a D gene remains to name it. The sequencing sample was made of peripheral blood. The base sequence is TGTGCCAGCAGCAGGAGCATGTCGGGTGGCTACACCTTC. This translates into CASSRSMSGGYTF.